The clone carrying this T cell receptor (beta chain) was counted between two and nine times. Its antigen remains unidentified. The record originates from a study of regulatory T cells in long-lasting Graves disease. About the research overall: Over 5 years of antithyroid drugs with positive TSH receptor antibodies was taken to mean persistent Graves' disease. Study results and limitations: Analyses excluded thyroid tissue, covering peripheral blood alone. Repertoires from persistent disease leaned toward TRBV28, TRBJ1-2 and TRBJ2-5.

Germline CDR1 and CDR2: SEHNR and FQNEAQ (reference sequence). The CDR3 has 16 residues. Trimming pared 1 base from V and 1 base from J, leaving 13 bases between. Noted time point: persistent/refractory GD, antithyroid drugs over 5 years with positive TRAb. Generation of the TCR library employed RNA extracted from PBMCs. Diagnosis followed American Thyroid Association guidelines for Graves' disease. Researchers made TCR beta libraries by using iRepertoire HTBI primers and running Arm-PCR on CDR3 regions. Using its own MiXCR run on the multiplex PCR reads, TCRdb lists one record per CDR3 protein. Altogether around 460,000 distinct CDR3 sequences are present, less than 25% being singletons, with the ten largest covering around 14%.

The sample here was peripheral blood mononuclear cells (PBMCs), taken when the disease was refractory, from a patient treated with antithyroid drugs. This rearrangement joins TRBV7-9 to TRBJ2-5, with D perhaps matching TRBD1 (7 bases). This sequence was found in a female donor with Graves disease. The CDR3 bases are TGTGCCAGCAGCTTAGGGGCGGGACAGATCCAAGAGACCCAGTACTTC. Protein: CASSLGAGQIQETQYF.